The 17 T cell receptor beta chains below come from one sample, sequenced in a study of cytomegalovirus exposure and HLA in healthy donors. PCR used 60 Vbeta primers and 13 Jbeta primers. Using immunoSEQ multiplex PCR, the repertoire was profiled, and TCRdb retains in-frame clones only, with some absent. This sample has fewer than 150,000 clones, with around 80% found just once. What was sequenced was PBMCs. These receptors all come from a man aged 40-49 years in good health and CMV-seropositive.

CDR3 in amino acids: CASSSTVYEQYF. The CDR3 region has the DNA TGTGCCAGCAGCTCGACAGTTTACGAGCAGTACTTC. The rearrangement joins TRBV28 to TRBJ2-7; possible D gene TRBD1, 5 bases. V was trimmed by 6 bases and J by 4 bases, leaving 10 bases between them. The CDR3 covers 12 residues. Per the germline V gene, CDR1 is MDHEN and CDR2 is SYDVKM.

CDR3 bases: TGTGCCAGCAGCTTGGCACTAGCGGGGGGGCTCTCCTACGAGCAGTACTTC. Its translation is CASSLALAGGLSYEQYF. The rearrangement uses TRBV5-6 and TRBJ2-7; 13 bases are a match to TRBD2. The CDR3 covers 17 residues. Germline assignment: CDR1 SGHDT and CDR2 YYEEEE. V trimming: 0 bases; J trimming: 0 bases; junction bases outside the gene matches: 3.

This clone appeared once. The chain joins TRBV19 to TRBJ1-1; maybe TRBD1 (6 bases). With 6 bases removed from V and 0 bases from J, the gap between germline ends came to 11 bases. The CDR3 is made up of 14 amino acids. Germline assignment: CDR1 LNHDA and CDR2 SQIVND (reference sequence). CDR3 region: CASRNRELNTEAFF. CDR3 DNA: TGTGCCAGTAGGAACAGGGAGTTGAACACTGAAGCTTTCTTT.

The chain uses TRBV10-3 and TRBJ2-3; 8 bases agree with TRBD1. There are 19 residues in the CDR3. V lost 0 bases and J lost 3; bases outside the gene matches: 14. Germline V gene data show CDR1 as ENHRY and CDR2 as SYGVKD. The CDR3 here is CAISESVILPDRGTDTQYF. In DNA, the CDR3 is TGTGCCATCAGTGAGTCGGTGATCCTCCCTGACAGGGGAACAGATACGCAGTATTTT.

V and J are TRBV30 and TRBJ2-1; D possibly corresponds to TRBD2 (5 bases). Per germline, CDR1 GTSNPN and CDR2 SVGIG (reference sequence). Trimming removed 2 bases at V and 5 bases at J, with 16 bases between. CDR3 length: 15 amino acids. The CDR3 DNA reads TGTGCCTGGAGTTCTGGACTCACTAGAAACAATGAGCAGTTCTTC. The encoded protein is CAWSSGLTRNNEQFF.

The chain has TRBV4-3 and TRBJ1-4; TRBD1 might be the D (5 bases). CDR1 and CDR2 (germline): LGHNA, YSLEER. The CDR3 runs to 14 residues. Trimming took 3 bases from V and 7 from J, leaving 12 bases between them. The CDR3 here is CASSQGSTGEKLFF. The DNA of the CDR3 is TGCGCCAGCAGCCAGGGGTCTACAGGTGAAAAACTGTTTTTT.

This chain uses TRBV19 with TRBJ2-5, with D possibly being TRBD2 (6 bases). This CDR3 region has 16 residues. V was trimmed by 2 bases and J by 5 bases, leaving 18 bases between them. The germline V gene has CDR1 LNHDA and CDR2 SQIVND (reference sequence). The CDR3 DNA reads TGTGCCAGTAGTATAACGGGGGTAGTGGTGCAGGAGACCCAGTACTTC. Its protein product is CASSITGVVVQETQYF.

The gene calls are TRBV30 and TRBJ2-3; TRBD2 aligns across 10 bases. V shed 0 bases, J shed 3 bases, and the junction held 3 bases outside the gene matches. This CDR3 has 15 amino acids. Germline CDR1 and CDR2: GTSNPN and SVGIG (reference sequence). The CDR3 protein is CAWSVLLAGTDTQYF. CDR3 sequence (DNA): TGTGCCTGGAGTGTACTACTAGCGGGAACAGATACGCAGTATTTT.

The J gene is TRBJ2-1, the V gene TRBV19, with 10 bases fitting TRBD2. The CDR3 extends over 15 amino acids. Germline CDR1 LNHDA, CDR2 SQIVND (reference sequence). Trimming at V came to 1 base and at J to 4 bases, leaving 1 base not matched to a gene. The CDR3 DNA sequence: TGTGCCAGTAGTATAGGGACTAGCGGATACAATGAGCAGTTCTTC. Encoded protein: CASSIGTSGYNEQFF.

This clone appeared once. One end of the junction is discordant with germline, which a read error may explain. In DNA form, the CDR3 reads TGTGCCAGCAGCCAAGATCTCGGCGGGGGCCTCCAAGAGGCCCAGTACTTC. It is translated as CASSQDLGGGLQEAQYF. This sequence joins TRBV4-2 and TRBJ2-5, with D possibly matching TRBD2 (7 bases). CDR3 length: 17 residues. Germline V CDR1 and CDR2: LGHNA, YNFKEQ.

The table lists this clone with a few counts. This chain joins TRBV7-2 and TRBJ1-6; a weak D match, TRBD1 (5 bases). Germline CDR1 and CDR2: SGHTA and FQGNSA. This CDR3 comprises 13 residues. The V end lost 5 bases, the J end lost 10 bases, and 12 bases lay between the germline ends. The CDR3 sequence is CASSTDSSSPLHF. DNA of the CDR3: TGTGCCAGCAGCACCGACAGTAGCTCACCCCTCCACTTT.

The genes are TRBV11-3 and TRBJ1-2, with a tentative D call TRBD1 (5 bases). Germline CDR1 is SGHNT and CDR2 is YENEEA. V lost 3 bases, J lost 2 bases, and 7 bases lay in between. The CDR3 extends over 13 amino acids. The CDR3 DNA reads as TGTGCCAGCAGCTTGGGGGGAAACTATGGCTACACCTTC. Translation gives CASSLGGNYGYTF.

V gene TRBV19 combines with J gene TRBJ2-7; TRBD2 is a possible D gene (6 bases). In germline, CDR1 is LNHDA, CDR2 SQIVND (reference sequence). The CDR3 has 16 amino acids. The V and J ends lost 2 bases and 2 bases respectively, with 16 bases between them. The CDR3 DNA reads TGTGCCAGTAGTATAACTGGGGGGAGTGGTACCTACGAGCAGTACTTC. Its translation is CASSITGGSGTYEQYF.

Written as DNA, the CDR3 is TGCGCCAGCAGCTTTTTAGCGGGAGACGGGTACGAGCAGTACTTC. This codes for CASSFLAGDGYEQYF. The gene calls are TRBV5-1 and TRBJ2-7; 9 bases are a match to TRBD2. The CDR3 spans 15 residues. Germline trimming cut 2 bases from V and 4 bases from J; bases unmatched to any gene: 7. Germline loops: CDR1 SGHRS, CDR2 YFSETQ.

The chain couples TRBV6-6 to TRBJ1-4; the D gene is possibly TRBD1 (6 bases). Between the trimmed V and J ends, which lost 6 bases and 6 bases, there was a span of 20 bases. The CDR3 spans 16 residues. CDR1 is MNHNY and CDR2 is SVGAGI in the germline V gene (reference sequence). The chain's CDR3 is CASSPTRRTAHEKLFF. In nucleotides, the CDR3 is TGTGCCAGCAGCCCAACCCGCCGGACAGCCCATGAAAAACTGTTTTTT.

The chain joins TRBV29-1 to TRBJ2-7; TRBD2 is a possible D gene (6 bases). Germline V gives CDR1 SQVTM, CDR2 ANQGSEA. CDR3 length equals 16 residues. V gave up 0 bases and J gave up 3 bases, with 18 bases separating them. The CDR3 DNA sequence: TGCAGCGTTGAAGATGAAACGGGACTTAAAAACTACGAGCAGTACTTC. Encoded protein: CSVEDETGLKNYEQYF.

As DNA, the CDR3 is TGCGCCAGCAGTGAGGGACAGTACACCGGGGAGCTGTTTTTT. Translation: CASSEGQYTGELFF. J is TRBJ2-2 and V is TRBV10-1, with a tentative D call TRBD1 (6 bases). This CDR3 is built from 14 residues. Germline V CDR1 and CDR2: WNHNN, SYGVQD (reference sequence). V was shortened by 2 bases and J by 3 bases, with 7 bases between the two germline ends.